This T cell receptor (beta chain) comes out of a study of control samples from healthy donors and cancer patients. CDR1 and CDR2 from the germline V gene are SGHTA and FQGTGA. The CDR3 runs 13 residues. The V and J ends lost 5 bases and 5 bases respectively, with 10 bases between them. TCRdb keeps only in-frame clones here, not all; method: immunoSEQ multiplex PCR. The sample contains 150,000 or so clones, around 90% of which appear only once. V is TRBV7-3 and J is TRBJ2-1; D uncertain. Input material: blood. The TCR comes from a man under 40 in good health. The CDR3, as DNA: TGTGCCAGCAGCCCTACCAGTGACAATGAGCAGTTCTTC. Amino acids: CASSPTSDNEQFF.